This T cell receptor beta chain was observed in a study of beta chain features in type 1 diabetes. Germline V lookup: CDR1 MGHRA, CDR2 YSYEKL. This CDR3 comprises 16 residues. Trimming took 2 bases from V and 6 from J, leaving 16 bases between them. Expressed TCRB transcripts were sequenced, since all the RNA that had been isolated was reverse transcribed. TCRdb keeps only in-frame clones here, not all; method: immunoSEQ multiplex PCR. The sample yields just over 450,000 clones, approximately 30% seen once. The chain links TRBV4-1 to TRBJ1-4, with D maybe TRBD1 (6 bases). This TCR was sampled from a man younger than 35 in good health. The sequenced sample consisted of naive CD4+ T cells from blood. CDR3 protein: CASSQKGPGADEKLFF. CDR3 bases: TGCGCCAGCAGCCAAAAAGGCCCAGGGGCAGATGAAAAACTGTTTTTT.